The clone carrying this T cell receptor beta chain has just a few counts. Its antigen is as yet unknown. These data originate in a study of Graves' ophthalmopathy and Graves' hyperthyroidism. Findings of the study overall: Between ophthalmopathy and stable hyperthyroidism, a 13-signature model drew a separation with 85% to 90% sensitivity and 81.08% specificity. Blood repertoires reportedly contained most expanded thyroid clonotypes above 0.001 frequency.

Germline V lookup: CDR1 MNHNY, CDR2 SVGAGI (reference sequence). The CDR3 length is 13 residues. Trimming removed 7 bases from V and 5 bases from J; junction bases left unmatched: 7. Amplified material comprised TCR beta CDR3 regions derived from RNA transcripts. HTBI primers were used in a first-round RT-PCR, which preceded a second-round multiplex PCR. MiXCR was run by TCRdb on the multiplex PCR reads, yielding one entry per CDR3 protein. Among some 750,000 distinct CDR3 sequences listed, approximately 40% were seen once. A duration under 3 months, NOSPECS ≥4, CAS ≥3 and moderate-to-severe activity characterized the donors with ophthalmopathy. The PBMC fraction was derived from less than 11 ml of fresh peripheral blood.

The sample comprised peripheral blood. The source of this sequence is an adult man with Graves' ophthalmopathy. The rearrangement uses TRBV6-6 and TRBJ2-7, with TRBD1 matching over 8 bases. CDR3 in amino acids: CASTSTGVNEQYF. CDR3 DNA: TGTGCCAGCACCTCGACAGGGGTTAACGAGCAGTACTTC.